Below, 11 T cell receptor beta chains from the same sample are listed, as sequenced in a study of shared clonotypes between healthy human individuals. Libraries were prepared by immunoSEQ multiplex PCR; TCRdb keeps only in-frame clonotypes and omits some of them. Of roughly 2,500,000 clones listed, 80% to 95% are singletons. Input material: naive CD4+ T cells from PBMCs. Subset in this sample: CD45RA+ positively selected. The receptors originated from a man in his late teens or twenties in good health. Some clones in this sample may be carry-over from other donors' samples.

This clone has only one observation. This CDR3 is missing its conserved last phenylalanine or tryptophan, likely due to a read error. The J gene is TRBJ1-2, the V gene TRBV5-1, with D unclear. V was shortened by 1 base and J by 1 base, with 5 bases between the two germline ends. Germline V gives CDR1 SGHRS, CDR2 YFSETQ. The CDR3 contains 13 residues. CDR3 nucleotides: TGCGCCAGCAGCTTGACACGTAACTATGGCTACACCCTC. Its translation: CASSLTRNYGYTL.

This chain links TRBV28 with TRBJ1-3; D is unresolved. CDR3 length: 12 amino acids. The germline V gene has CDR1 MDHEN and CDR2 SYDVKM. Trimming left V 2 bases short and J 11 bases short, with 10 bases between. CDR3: CASSLLRRAIYF. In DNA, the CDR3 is TGTGCCAGCAGTTTACTCCGGCGCGCCATATATTTT.

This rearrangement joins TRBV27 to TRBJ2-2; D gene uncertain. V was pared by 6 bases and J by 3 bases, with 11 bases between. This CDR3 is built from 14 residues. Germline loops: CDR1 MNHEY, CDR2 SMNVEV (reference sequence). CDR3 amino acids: CASSGYKDTGELFF. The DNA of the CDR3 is TGTGCCAGCAGCGGGTATAAGGACACCGGGGAGCTGTTTTTT.

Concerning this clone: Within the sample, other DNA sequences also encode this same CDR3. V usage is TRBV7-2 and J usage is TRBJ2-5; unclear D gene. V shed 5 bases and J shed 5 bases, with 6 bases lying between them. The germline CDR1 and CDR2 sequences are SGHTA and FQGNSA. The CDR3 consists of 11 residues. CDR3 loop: CASSQGETQYF. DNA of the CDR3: TGTGCCAGCAGCCAAGGCGAGACCCAGTACTTC.

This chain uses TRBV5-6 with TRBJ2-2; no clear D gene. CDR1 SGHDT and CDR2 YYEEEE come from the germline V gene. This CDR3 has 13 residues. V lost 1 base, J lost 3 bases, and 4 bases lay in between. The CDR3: CASSLQDTGELFF. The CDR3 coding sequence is TGTGCCAGCAGCTTGCAAGACACCGGGGAGCTGTTTTTT.

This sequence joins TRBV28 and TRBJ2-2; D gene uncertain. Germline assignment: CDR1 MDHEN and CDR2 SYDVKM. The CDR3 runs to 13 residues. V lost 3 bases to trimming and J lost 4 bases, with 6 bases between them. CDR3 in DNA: TGTGCCAGCAGTTTTCGGCTCACCGGGGAGCTGTTTTTT. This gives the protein CASSFRLTGELFF.

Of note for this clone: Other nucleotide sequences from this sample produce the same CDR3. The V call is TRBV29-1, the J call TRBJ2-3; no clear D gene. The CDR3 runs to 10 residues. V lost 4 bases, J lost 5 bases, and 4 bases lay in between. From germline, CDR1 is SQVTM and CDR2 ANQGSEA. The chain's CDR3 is CSVAVDTQYF. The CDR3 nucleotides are TGCAGCGTTGCGGTAGATACGCAGTATTTT.

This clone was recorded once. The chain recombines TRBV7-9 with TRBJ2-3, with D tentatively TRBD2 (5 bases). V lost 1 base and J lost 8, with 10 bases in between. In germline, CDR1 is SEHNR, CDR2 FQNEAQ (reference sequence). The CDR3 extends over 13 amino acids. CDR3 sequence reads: CASSLVPEGTQYF. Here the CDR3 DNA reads TGTGCCAGCAGCTTAGTTCCCGAGGGTACGCAGTATTTT.

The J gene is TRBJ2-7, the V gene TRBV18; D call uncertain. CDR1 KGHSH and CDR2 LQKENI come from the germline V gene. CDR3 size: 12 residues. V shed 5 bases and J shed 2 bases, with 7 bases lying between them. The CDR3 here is CASSTDPYEQYF. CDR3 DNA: TGTGCCAGCTCAACCGACCCCTACGAGCAGTACTTC.

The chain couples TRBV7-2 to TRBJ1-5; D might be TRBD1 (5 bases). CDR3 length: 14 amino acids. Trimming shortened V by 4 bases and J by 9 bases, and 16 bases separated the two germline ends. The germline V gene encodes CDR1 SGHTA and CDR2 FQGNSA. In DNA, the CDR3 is TGTGCCAGCAGCTCAGCGAGCCCAGGGCGGCCCCAGCATTTT. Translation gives CASSSASPGRPQHF.

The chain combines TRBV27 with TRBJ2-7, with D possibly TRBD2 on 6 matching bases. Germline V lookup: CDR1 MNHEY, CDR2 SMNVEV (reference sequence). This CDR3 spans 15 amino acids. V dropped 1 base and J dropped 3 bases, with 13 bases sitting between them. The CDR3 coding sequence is TGTGCCAGCAGTTTATTGGGGGGAGGCCACTACGAGCAGTACTTC. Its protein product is CASSLLGGGHYEQYF.